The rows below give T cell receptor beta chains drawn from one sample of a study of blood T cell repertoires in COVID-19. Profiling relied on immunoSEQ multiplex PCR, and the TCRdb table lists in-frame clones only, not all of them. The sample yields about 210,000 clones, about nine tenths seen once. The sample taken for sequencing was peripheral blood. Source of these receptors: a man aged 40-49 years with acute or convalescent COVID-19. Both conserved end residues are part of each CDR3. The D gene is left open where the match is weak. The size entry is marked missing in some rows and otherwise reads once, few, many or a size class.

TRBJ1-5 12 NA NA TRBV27 TGTGCCAGTCGCGAGAGGGATCAGCCCCAGCATTTT CASRERDQPQHF
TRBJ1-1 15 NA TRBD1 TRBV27 TGTGCCAGCAGTTTAAACAGGGGAATGGGCACTGAAGCTTTCTTT CASSLNRGMGTEAFF
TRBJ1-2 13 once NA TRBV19 TGTGCCAGTAGTATCCCGCAGGGCCCCGGCTACACCTTC CASSIPQGPGYTF
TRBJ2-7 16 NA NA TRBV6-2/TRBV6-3 TGTGCCAGCAGTTACTCGACGGGGAGATCTGACTACGAGCAGTACTTC CASSYSTGRSDYEQYF
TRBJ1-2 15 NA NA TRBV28 TGTGCCAGCAGTTTATTAACAGGGAGAAAGGATGGCTACACCTTC CASSLLTGRKDGYTF
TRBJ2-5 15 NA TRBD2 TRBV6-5 TGTGCCAGCAGCCCGGGACTAGCGGGACGAGAGACCCAGTACTTC CASSPGLAGRETQYF
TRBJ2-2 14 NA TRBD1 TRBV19 TGTGCCAGTAGTAAGCAGGGGGCCACCGGGGAGCTGTTTTTT CASSKQGATGELFF
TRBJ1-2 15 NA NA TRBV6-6 TGTGCCAGCAGTTACACCCACTGGGCAGGGGATGGCTACACCTTC CASSYTHWAGDGYTF
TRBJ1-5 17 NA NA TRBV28 TGTGCCAGCACCCATGGGAGAGGTTATGGGAGCAATCAGCCCCAGCATTTT CASTHGRGYGSNQPQHF
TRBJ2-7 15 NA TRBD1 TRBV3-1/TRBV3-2 TGTGCCAGCAGCCAAGTAACAGGGGGCCCCCACGAGCAGTACTTC CASSQVTGGPHEQYF
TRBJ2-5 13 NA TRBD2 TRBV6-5 TGTGCCAGCAGGACTAGCGGGGAGGAGACCCAGTACTTC CASRTSGEETQYF
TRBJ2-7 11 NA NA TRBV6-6 TGTGCCAGCAGTTACGGGAGCGAGCAGTACTTC CASSYGSEQYF
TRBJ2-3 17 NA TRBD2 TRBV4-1 TGCGCCAGCAGCCGTACAACTAGCGGGGGGGGTTTGGATACGCAGTATTTT CASSRTTSGGGLDTQYF
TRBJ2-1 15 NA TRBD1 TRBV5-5 TGTGCCAGCAGCCCACAGGGGGCGGAATACAATGAGCAGTTCTTC CASSPQGAEYNEQFF
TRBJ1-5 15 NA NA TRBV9 TGTGCCAGCAGCGCTGAGGGGGATAGCAATCAGCCCCAGCATTTT CASSAEGDSNQPQHF
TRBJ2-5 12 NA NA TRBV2 TGTGCCAGCGAGGGGGTGGGGGAGACCCAGTACTTC CASEGVGETQYF
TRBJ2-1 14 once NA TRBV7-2 TGTGCCAGCAGCTTAATGAGTAGGGGCAATGAGCAGTTCTTC CASSLMSRGNEQFF
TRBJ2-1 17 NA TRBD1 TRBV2 TGTGCCAGCAGGGATAGGACAGGGGGTCCCCAGAGTTATGAGCAGTTCTTC CASRDRTGGPQSYEQFF
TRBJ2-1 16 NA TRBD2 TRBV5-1 TGCGCCAGCAGCTTCTTAGCGGGGAGCTCCTACAATGAGCAGTTCTTC CASSFLAGSSYNEQFF
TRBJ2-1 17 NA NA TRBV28 TGTGCCAGCAGTCCCGGGACTTTTTTCAGCTCCTACAATGAGCAGTTCTTC CASSPGTFFSSYNEQFF
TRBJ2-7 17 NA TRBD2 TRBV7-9 TGTGCCAGCACCCCGGGACTAGCGGGGAACTCGGCCTACGAGCAGTACTTC CASTPGLAGNSAYEQYF
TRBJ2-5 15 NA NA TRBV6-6 TGTGCCAGCAGTGATACAGGGAATTTTGGAGAGACCCAGTACTTC CASSDTGNFGETQYF
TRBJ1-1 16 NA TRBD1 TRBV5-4 TGTGCCAGCAGCTTTCCGGGACAGGGGGCTAGAACTGAAGCTTTCTTT CASSFPGQGARTEAFF
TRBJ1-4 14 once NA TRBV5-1 TGCGCCAGCAGCTTCCAAGACACAAATGAAAAACTGTTTTTT CASSFQDTNEKLFF
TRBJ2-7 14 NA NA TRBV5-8 TGTGCCAGCAGCTTGTTTCTAGCGAGGGGCGAGCAGTACTTC CASSLFLARGEQYF
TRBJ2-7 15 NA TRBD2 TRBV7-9 TGTGCCAGCAGGTCGGGACTAGCGGGTGGTTATGAGCAGTACTTC CASRSGLAGGYEQYF
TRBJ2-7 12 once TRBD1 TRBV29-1 TGCAGCGTTCGATGGGACAGCTACGAGCAGTACTTC CSVRWDSYEQYF
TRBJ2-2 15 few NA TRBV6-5 TGTGCCAGCAGTTCGAACCCTCGGGACACCGGGGAGCTGTTTTTT CASSSNPRDTGELFF
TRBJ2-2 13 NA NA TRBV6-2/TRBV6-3 TGTGCCAGCAGTTTTAGTTCGACCGGGGAGCTGTTTTTT CASSFSSTGELFF
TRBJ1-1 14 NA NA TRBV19 TGTGCCAGTAGCCCGGGACAAATGAACACTGAAGCTTTCTTT CASSPGQMNTEAFF
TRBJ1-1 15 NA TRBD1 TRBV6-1 TGTGCCAGCAGGGAAGGGGGCAGGTCGAACACTGAAGCTTTCTTT CASREGGRSNTEAFF
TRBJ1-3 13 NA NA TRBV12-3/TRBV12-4 TGTGCCAGCAGTTTAACAGGGGGAAACACCATATATTTT CASSLTGGNTIYF
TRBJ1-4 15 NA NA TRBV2 TGTGCCAGCAGCCTTATCCCCGGAGGGCCTGAAAAACTGTTTTTT CASSLIPGGPEKLFF
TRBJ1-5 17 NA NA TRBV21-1 TGTGCCAGCAGACAACTTGGACAGTCGAGCGGCAATCAGCCCCAGCATTTT CASRQLGQSSGNQPQHF
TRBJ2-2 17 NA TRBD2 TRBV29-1 TGCAGCGTTAGGGATGCTAGCGGGGGGCTTAACACCGGGGAGCTGTTTTTT CSVRDASGGLNTGELFF
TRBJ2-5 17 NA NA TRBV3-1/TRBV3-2 TGTGCCAGCAGCCATGTAATTGACTCCGGGAAGGGAAAGACCCAGTACTTC CASSHVIDSGKGKTQYF
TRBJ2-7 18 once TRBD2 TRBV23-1 TGCGCCAGCAGTCAATCCAGCGGGGCAGGTTGGGCAACCTACGAGCAGTACTTC CASSQSSGAGWATYEQYF
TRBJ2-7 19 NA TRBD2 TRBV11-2 TGTGCCAGCAGCTCTATTGACCGAAACGGAGCGGGGTTAGCCTACGAGCAGTACTTC CASSSIDRNGAGLAYEQYF
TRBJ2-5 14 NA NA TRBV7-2 TGTGCCAGCAGCTTAGTAGCGGAGCAAGAGACCCAGTACTTC CASSLVAEQETQYF
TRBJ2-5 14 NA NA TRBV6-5 TGTGCCAGCAGTTACGACCGGGGAAAAGAGACCCAGTACTTC CASSYDRGKETQYF